The 4 T cell receptor beta chains given below trace back to one sample, sequenced in a study of blood T cell repertoires in COVID-19. Clones were sequenced by immunoSEQ multiplex PCR, and TCRdb holds only the in-frame ones, with some missing. This sample has over 75,000 clones, with about 91% found just once. Sequencing was performed on peripheral blood. These receptors came from a human donor with active COVID-19. The donor label of this sample is uncertain.

The V call is TRBV5-1, the J call TRBJ2-2; no definite D call. The V gene's germline CDR1 is SGHRS and CDR2 YFSETQ. Trimming cost V 0 bases and J 6 bases, with 9 bases left between them. The CDR3 has 14 residues. The CDR3 region is CASSLAGRAGELFF. In nucleotides, the CDR3 is TGCGCCAGCAGCTTGGCCGGTCGAGCCGGGGAGCTGTTTTTT.

This sequence joins TRBV27 and TRBJ2-1; D possibly corresponds to TRBD2 (5 bases). The CDR3 is made up of 15 amino acids. V was clipped by 3 bases and J by 7 bases, with 16 bases between them. From germline, CDR1 is MNHEY and CDR2 SMNVEV (reference sequence). The CDR3 region is CASSLDRTTGNEQFF. CDR3 coding DNA: TGTGCCAGCAGTTTGGACCGCACAACGGGGAATGAGCAGTTCTTC.

The chain combines TRBV7-2 with TRBJ2-2; TRBD1 matches at 9 bases. The ends lost 5 bases at V and 1 base at J; junction bases unmatched: 11. Germline V gene data show CDR1 as SGHTA and CDR2 as FQGNSA. CDR3 length: 18 amino acids. The CDR3 DNA reads as TGTGCCAGCAGCCCTGGAACTAACAGGGGGCGGAACACCGGGGAGCTGTTTTTT. It codes for CASSPGTNRGRNTGELFF. Supplemented by reference TRBV7-2 and TRBJ2-2, the full variable domain reads GAGVSQSPSNKVTEKGKDVELRCDPISGHTALYWYRQSLGQGLEFLIYFQGNSAPDKSGLPSDRFSAERTGGSVSTLTIQRTQQEDSAVYLCASSPGTNRGRNTGELFFGEGSRLTVL.

This clone was detected once. J is TRBJ2-3 and V is TRBV5-1, with 14 bases identical to TRBD2. The CDR3 loop spans 16 amino acids. CDR1 SGHRS and CDR2 YFSETQ come from the germline V gene. The V segment lost 4 bases and the J segment 6 bases; nucleotides outside the gene matches: 7. CDR3 sequence (DNA): TGCGCCAGCAGCCCCGGGACTAGCGGGAGCCCCGATACGCAGTATTTT. This encodes CASSPGTSGSPDTQYF. Full variable domain (remainder filled in from reference TRBV5-1 and TRBJ2-3): KAGVTQTPRYLIKTRGQQVTLSCSPISGHRSVSWYQQTPGQGLQFLFEYFSETQRNKGNFPGRFSGRQFSNSRSEMNVSTLELGDSALYLCASSPGTSGSPDTQYFGPGTRLTVL.